Following are 26 T cell receptor beta chains from one sample sequenced in a study of T cells in Graves' hyperthyroidism and ophthalmopathy (dated by TCRdb to about 2019). The protocol used for the library was multiplex PCR. Sequencing instrument: Illumina HiSeq 2000. TCR beta CDR3 regions were amplified from RNA transcripts. The TCR CDR3 was subjected to a first round of RT-PCR using the HTBI primer set and the Qiagen OneStep RT-PCR kit. Using fastp at Q25 and MiXCR, TCRdb reprocessed the public reads and kept productive beta chains. A single entry per CDR3 protein holds the most common genes and DNA from its merged rows. This sample is represented by some 530,000 distinct CDR3 sequences; 22% of them were singletons. The ten largest clones add up to approximately 49% of the sample. The source material was blood. The receptors were sampled from a woman in her 70s with Graves' ophthalmopathy.

This clonotype was counted between two and nine times. The rearrangement links TRBV6-2 or TRBV6-3 to TRBJ2-7, with D unclear. The CDR3 sequence is 11 residues long. V shed 2 bases and J shed 6 bases, with 5 bases lying between them. CDR1 is MNHEY and CDR2 is SVGEGT in the germline V gene. CDR3 coding DNA: TGTGCCAGCAGTTACGTGGGCGAGCAGTACTTC. Its translation is CASSYVGEQYF.

This clonotype showed up many times. The rearrangement joins TRBV12-3 or TRBV12-4 to TRBJ1-4, with 7 bases identical to TRBD1. This CDR3 is built from 14 residues. The trim removed 1 base at V and 11 bases at J, leaving 7 bases unmatched. The DNA of the CDR3 is TGTGCCAGCAGTTTAGGAGGGGGCGTCGCGAAACTGTTTTTT. It encodes CASSLGGGVAKLFF.

The chain couples TRBV3-1 to TRBJ1-1; 7 bases map to TRBD1. J was trimmed by 8 bases and V by 0 bases; bases with no gene match: 6. The length of the CDR3 is 14 residues. Germline CDR1 is LGHDT and CDR2 is YNNKEL (reference sequence). DNA for the CDR3: TGTGCCAGCAGCCAAGACGCAGGGGGGACCGAAGCTTTCTTT. Translated: CASSQDAGGTEAFF.

The chain couples TRBV20-1 to TRBJ2-1; 8 bases line up with TRBD2. Looked up from germline, CDR1 is DFQATT and CDR2 is SNEGSKA (reference sequence). The CDR3 covers 14 residues. V was clipped by 8 bases and J by 4 bases; unmatched bases: 10. The CDR3 sequence is CSSHTSGEYNEQFF. The CDR3 nucleotides are TGCAGTTCCCATACTAGCGGAGAATACAATGAGCAGTTCTTC.

This clonotype was counted many times. This sequence joins TRBV6-5 and TRBJ2-1; D ambiguous. Germline V gives CDR1 MNHEY, CDR2 SVGAGI. The CDR3 is 13 amino acids. Trimming left V 0 bases short and J 5 bases short, with 5 bases between. This CDR3 is CASSYSNHNEQFF. For the CDR3, the DNA is TGTGCCAGCAGTTACTCGAATCACAATGAGCAGTTCTTC.

This clonotype was found many times. The gene calls are TRBV2 and TRBJ2-5, with D tentatively TRBD2 (6 bases). The CDR3 length is 15 residues. Trimming cost V 8 bases and J 4 bases, with 20 bases left between them. Germline CDR1 reads SNHLY; CDR2 reads FYNNEI. CDR3 sequence reads: CASGGYLSEAETQYF. CDR3 nucleotides: TGTGCCAGCGGGGGGTACCTCTCCGAGGCAGAGACCCAGTACTTC.

This clonotype has just a few counts. The genes are TRBV7-8 and TRBJ2-7; 8 bases line up with TRBD2. The CDR3 sequence is 15 residues long. After removal of 2 bases from V and 4 bases from J, the junction contained 7 bases not matched to a gene. From germline, CDR1 is SGHVS and CDR2 FQNEAQ. The DNA of the CDR3 is TGTGCCAGCAGCTTACTCCCTAGCGGGCCTTACGAGCAGTACTTC. Its protein is CASSLLPSGPYEQYF.

J is TRBJ2-3 and V is TRBV11-2; 7 bases map to TRBD2. CDR3 length: 14 residues. With V trimmed by 1 base and J by 5 bases, 3 bases remained unmatched. Germline V CDR1 and CDR2: SGHAT, FQNNGV. The CDR3 here is CASSLGGGIDTQYF. CDR3 sequence (DNA): TGTGCCAGCAGCTTAGGGGGGGGGATAGATACGCAGTATTTT.

A word on this clonotype: An end of the junction does not agree with germline; a read error may underlie this. The V call is TRBV10-2, the J call TRBJ1-2, with D uncertain. CDR3 length: 14 amino acids. CDR1 is WSHSY, CDR2 SAAADI, per germline. The CDR3 spells CASSYSSGLRGYTF. CDR3 coding DNA: TGTGCCAGCAGTTACTCGAGCGGGCTTCGAGGCTACACCTTC.

In this sample, this clonotype turned up once. This chain links TRBV19 with TRBJ2-7, with 11 bases that match TRBD2. Per the germline V gene, CDR1 is LNHDA and CDR2 is SQIVND (reference sequence). This CDR3 spans 14 amino acids. V gave up 6 bases and J gave up 4 bases; unmatched junction bases: 5. The DNA for the CDR3 is TGTGCCAGTAGGGAGACTAGCGGGAAGTACGAGCAGTACTTC. Translated: CASRETSGKYEQYF.

Details on this clonotype: One end of the junction fails to match germline, which may point to a read error. The chain is built from TRBV12-3 or TRBV12-4 and TRBJ1-1; 8 bases fit TRBD1. CDR3 length equals 17 residues. The CDR3 bases are TGTGTCAGCAGCCCAAACCCCGGGACAGGCCATTCCACTGAAGCTTTCTTT. It specifies CVSSPNPGTGHSTEAFF.

This clonotype has a count of ten or more. The V call is TRBV28, the J call TRBJ1-2; D unresolved. From germline, CDR1 is MDHEN and CDR2 SYDVKM. The CDR3 contains 13 residues. V lost 5 bases to trimming and J lost 4 bases, with 11 bases between them. The CDR3 loop reads CASSPSASYGYTF. CDR3 DNA sequence: TGTGCCAGCAGTCCATCAGCGAGCTATGGCTACACCTTC.

The genes are TRBV7-8 and TRBJ1-3; TRBD1 matches 7 bases. This CDR3 has 15 amino acids. CDR1 and CDR2 (germline): SGHVS, FQNEAQ. V was pared by 5 bases and J by 4 bases, with 8 bases of the junction left unmatched. CDR3 DNA: TGTGCCAGCAGCCATAACACAGGGGCCGGAAACACCATATATTTT. As protein: CASSHNTGAGNTIYF.

The genes are TRBV7-3 and TRBJ2-1; D not certain. CDR3 length equals 13 residues. V dropped 6 bases and J dropped 7 bases, with 13 bases sitting between them. Germline CDR1 is SGHTA and CDR2 is FQGTGA. CDR3 in DNA: TGTGCCAGCAGTTATATTGCTCCTAATGAGCAGTTCTTC. It encodes CASSYIAPNEQFF.

This clonotype has at least ten counts. The rearrangement uses TRBV28 and TRBJ1-1; 7 nucleotides match TRBD1. CDR3 length: 15 residues. Per the germline V gene, CDR1 is MDHEN and CDR2 is SYDVKM. The V and J ends lost 9 bases and 1 base, in that order; junction bases with no gene match: 11. The CDR3 DNA follows: TGTGCCAGTACAACCCCGACAGGGACGAACACTGAAGCTTTCTTT. It translates to CASTTPTGTNTEAFF.

This clonotype was seen a few times. V is TRBV29-1 and J is TRBJ1-1, with D perhaps TRBD1 (5 bases). CDR1 SQVTM and CDR2 ANQGSEA come from the germline V gene. Trimming removed 4 bases from V and 8 bases from J, with 14 bases in between. The CDR3 extends over 12 amino acids. CDR3 sequence: CSVVLPGREAFF. In DNA, the CDR3 is TGCAGCGTTGTACTCCCGGGGCGGGAAGCTTTCTTT. The full variable domain, rest sourced from reference TRBV29-1 and TRBJ1-1, is SAVISQKPSRDICQRGTSLTIQCQVDSQVTMMFWYRQQPGQSLTLIATANQGSEATYESGFVIDKFPISRPNLTFSTLTVSNMSPEDSSIYLCSVVLPGREAFFGQGTRLTVV.

The chain recombines TRBV3-1 with TRBJ2-2, with a tentative D call TRBD1 (6 bases). V was trimmed by 4 bases and J by 0 bases, leaving 15 bases between them. Germline V gene sequence: CDR1 LGHDT, CDR2 YNNKEL (reference sequence). The length of the CDR3 is 17 residues. The CDR3 DNA is TGTGCCAGCAGCCTTAGACGACAGGTTACGAACACCGGGGAGCTGTTTTTT. Protein product: CASSLRRQVTNTGELFF.

The chain combines TRBV5-5 with TRBJ1-1, with a possible D match to TRBD1 (5 bases). Germline CDR1 and CDR2: SGHKS and YYEKEE (reference sequence). The CDR3 loop spans 13 amino acids. Trimming cost V 3 bases and J 1 base, with 7 bases left between them. CDR3 in amino acids: CASSWDWNTEAFF. CDR3 DNA sequence: TGTGCCAGCAGCTGGGACTGGAACACTGAAGCTTTCTTT.

In its sample, this clonotype was seen once. Since a much larger clone is just one base distant, this may be a read error. The chain combines TRBV6-1 with TRBJ1-5, with 8 bases identical to TRBD1. The CDR3 totals 15 residues. Germline loops: CDR1 MNHNS, CDR2 SASEGT. The DNA of the CDR3 is TGTGCCAGCAGCATCCGGGACAGGCCCAATCAGCCCCAGCGTTTT. This sequence encodes CASSIRDRPNQPQRF.

This clonotype was counted a few times. The rearrangement uses TRBV28 and TRBJ1-3; D may be TRBD1 (6 bases). Germline loops: CDR1 MDHEN, CDR2 SYDVKM. CDR3 size: 13 residues. The V and J ends lost 6 bases and 3 bases respectively, with 9 bases between them. In DNA, the CDR3 is TGTGCCAGCAGGACAGGTTTTGGAAACACCATATATTTT. It encodes CASRTGFGNTIYF.

This clonotype occurred a few times. The chain links TRBV28 to TRBJ2-1; the D gene is possibly TRBD2 (5 bases). The germline V and J ends were trimmed by 4 bases and 1 base, with 17 bases remaining between them. The germline V gene encodes CDR1 MDHEN and CDR2 SYDVKM. The CDR3 contains 17 residues. This CDR3 is CASSWLADYPSYNEQFF. The CDR3 DNA follows: TGTGCCAGCAGTTGGCTAGCAGACTACCCTTCCTACAATGAGCAGTTCTTC.

This clonotype showed up just a few times. The CDR3 region has the DNA TGCGCCAGCAGCTTGGGACTAGCGGGGCTTAATGAGCAGTTCTTC. Translated: CASSLGLAGLNEQFF. The V call is TRBV5-1, the J call TRBJ2-1; 11 bases map to TRBD2. J lost 7 bases, V lost 0 bases, and 3 bases had no gene match. This CDR3 comprises 15 residues. Germline-derived CDR1 and CDR2 are SGHRS and YFSETQ. Full variable domain (rest looked up from reference TRBV5-1 and TRBJ2-1): KAGVTQTPRYLIKTRGQQVTLSCSPISGHRSVSWYQQTPGQGLQFLFEYFSETQRNKGNFPGRFSGRQFSNSRSEMNVSTLELGDSALYLCASSLGLAGLNEQFFGPGTRLTVL.

This clonotype has more than one count but fewer than ten. The genes are TRBV5-1 and TRBJ2-2; tentatively, D is TRBD1 or TRBD2 (6 bases each). The CDR3 is made up of 14 amino acids. V was cut by 5 bases and J by 3 bases, with 11 bases left in between. Germline CDR1 and CDR2: SGHRS and YFSETQ. As DNA, the CDR3 is TGCGCCAGCAGGAAGGGGGGCGACACCGGGGAGCTGTTTTTT. The encoded protein is CASRKGGDTGELFF. The entire variable domain, with the rest obtained from reference TRBV5-1 and TRBJ2-2, is as follows: KAGVTQTPRYLIKTRGQQVTLSCSPISGHRSVSWYQQTPGQGLQFLFEYFSETQRNKGNFPGRFSGRQFSNSRSEMNVSTLELGDSALYLCASRKGGDTGELFFGEGSRLTVL.

This clonotype has a handful of counts. This chain connects TRBV3-1 to TRBJ2-1, with D unclear. This CDR3 is built from 17 residues. Germline V gene lookup returns CDR1 LGHDT and CDR2 YNNKEL (reference sequence). Between the trimmed V and J ends, which lost 0 bases and 6 bases, there was a span of 18 bases. CDR3 amino acids: CASSQEVLQSKPNEQFF. Here the CDR3 DNA reads TGTGCCAGCAGCCAAGAGGTCTTGCAGAGCAAACCCAATGAGCAGTTCTTC.

This clonotype has at least ten counts. The V call is TRBV7-3, the J call TRBJ1-1; 7 bases match TRBD1. The CDR3 contains 15 residues. V dropped 4 bases and J dropped 1; count of bases not matched to a gene: 6. Germline CDR1 reads SGHTA; CDR2 reads FQGTGA. The CDR3 DNA reads TGTGCCAGCAGCTCCCCCCACAGGGGGAACACTGAAGCTTTCTTT. Its protein is CASSSPHRGNTEAFF.

This clonotype was counted many times. The chain recombines TRBV6-1 with TRBJ2-7; D may be TRBD2 (5 bases). V lost 1 base and J lost 7, with 11 bases in between. The CDR3 has 13 residues. Germline V gene lookup returns CDR1 MNHNS and CDR2 SASEGT. CDR3 DNA sequence: TGTGCCAGCAGTGAAGTCAAGCGGAGGGAGCAGTACTTC. Its protein product is CASSEVKRREQYF.